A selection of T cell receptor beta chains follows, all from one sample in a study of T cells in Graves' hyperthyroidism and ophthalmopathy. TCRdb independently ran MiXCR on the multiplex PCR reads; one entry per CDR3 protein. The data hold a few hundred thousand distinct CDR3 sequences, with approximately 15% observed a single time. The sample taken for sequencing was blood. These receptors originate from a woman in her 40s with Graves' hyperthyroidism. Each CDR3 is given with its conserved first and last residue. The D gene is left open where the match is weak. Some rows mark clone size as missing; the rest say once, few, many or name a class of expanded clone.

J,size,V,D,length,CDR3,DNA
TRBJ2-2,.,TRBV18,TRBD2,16,CASSPARGANTGELFF,TGTGCCAGCTCACCGGCTCGGGGGGCGAACACCGGGGAGCTGTTTTTT
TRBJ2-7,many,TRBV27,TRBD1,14,CASRPGDRAYEQYF,TGTGCCAGCAGGCCAGGGGACAGGGCCTACGAGCAGTACTTC
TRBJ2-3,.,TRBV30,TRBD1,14,CAWDRDSSTDTQYF,TGTGCCTGGGACCGGGACAGTAGCACAGATACGCAGTATTTT
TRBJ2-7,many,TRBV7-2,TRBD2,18,CASSLVPGLAGIGYEQYF,TGTGCCAGCAGCTTAGTGCCGGGACTAGCGGGCATTGGGTACGAGCAGTACTTC
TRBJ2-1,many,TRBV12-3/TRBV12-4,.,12,CASTSNDNEQFF,TGTGCCAGCACCTCCAACGACAATGAGCAGTTCTTC
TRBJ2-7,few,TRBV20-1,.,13,CSARASGYYEQYF,TGCAGTGCTAGAGCCAGCGGGTACTACGAGCAGTACTTC
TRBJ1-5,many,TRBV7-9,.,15,CASSLGDSEGQPQHF,TGTGCCAGCAGCTTAGGTGACTCGGAGGGTCAGCCCCAGCATTTT
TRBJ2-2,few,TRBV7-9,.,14,CASRRGSSTGELFF,TGTGCCAGCAGACGGGGATCGAGCACCGGGGAGCTGTTTTTT
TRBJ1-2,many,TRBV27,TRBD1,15,CASSLTTGTRYGYTF,TGTGCCAGCAGTCTCACGACAGGGACCCGCTATGGCTACACCTTC
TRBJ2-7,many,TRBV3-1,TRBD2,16,CASSQDLGLASYEQYF,TGTGCCAGCAGCCAAGATTTGGGACTAGCGAGCTACGAGCAGTACTTC
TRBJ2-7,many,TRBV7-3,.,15,CASSFGASDAYEQYF,TGTGCCAGCAGCTTTGGTGCTAGCGACGCCTACGAGCAGTACTTC
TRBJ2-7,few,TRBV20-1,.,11,CSVIARNEQYF,TGCAGTGTAATAGCAAGGAACGAGCAGTACTTC
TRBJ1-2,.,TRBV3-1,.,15,CASSPRSGASYGYTF,TGTGCCAGCAGTCCTCGCTCGGGCGCTTCCTATGGCTACACCTTC
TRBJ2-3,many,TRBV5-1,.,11,CASSSSDTQYF,TGCGCCAGCAGCTCATCAGATACGCAGTATTTT
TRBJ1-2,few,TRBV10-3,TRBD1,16,CAISRDSPTLNYGYTF,TGTGCCATCAGCCGGGACAGCCCAACTTTAAACTATGGCTACACCTTC
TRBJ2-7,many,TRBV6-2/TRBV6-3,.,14,CASSSSLLSYEQYF,TGTGCCAGCAGTTCATCTCTACTCTCCTACGAGCAGTACTTC
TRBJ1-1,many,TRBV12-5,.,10,CASGSTEAFF,TGTGCTAGTGGTTCGACAGAAGCTTTCTTT
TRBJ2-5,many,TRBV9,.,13,CASSVQGEETQYF,TGTGCCAGCAGCGTACAGGGTGAAGAGACCCAGTACTTC
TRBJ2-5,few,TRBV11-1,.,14,CASSSQTTTETQYF,TGTGCCAGCAGCTCCCAGACCACAACGGAGACCCAGTACTTC
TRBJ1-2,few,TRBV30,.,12,CALSQGLYGYTF,TGTGCCTTATCACAGGGTCTTTATGGCTACACCTTC
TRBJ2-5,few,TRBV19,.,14,CASSIGQGGETQYF,TGTGCCAGTAGTATTGGCCAGGGGGGCGAGACCCAGTACTTC
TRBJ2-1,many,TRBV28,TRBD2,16,CASRSHQASGYNEQFF,TGTGCCAGCAGATCTCATCAGGCTAGCGGCTACAATGAGCAGTTCTTC
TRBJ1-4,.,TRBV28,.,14,CASSLAGLGEKLFF,TGTGCCAGCAGCCTGGCAGGGTTGGGTGAAAAACTGTTTTTT
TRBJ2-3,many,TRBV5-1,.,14,CASSLVRGADTQYF,TGCGCCAGCAGCTTGGTTCGGGGCGCAGATACGCAGTATTTT
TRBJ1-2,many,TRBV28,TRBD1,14,CASSLTGVDYGYTF,TGTGCCAGCAGCTTGACAGGGGTGGACTATGGCTACACCTTC
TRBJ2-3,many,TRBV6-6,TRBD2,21,CASSYSPYGGRWLVGTDTQYF,TGTGCCAGCAGTTATTCCCCTTATGGCGGGAGATGGTTGGTGGGCACAGATACGCAGTATTTT
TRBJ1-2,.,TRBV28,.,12,CASSLNPTGYTF,TGTGCCAGCAGTTTAAACCCCACTGGCTACACCTTC
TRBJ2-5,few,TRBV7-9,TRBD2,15,CASSMIAGFQETQYF,TGTGCCAGCAGCATGATAGCGGGATTCCAAGAGACCCAGTACTTC
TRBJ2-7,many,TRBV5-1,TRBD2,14,CASSLSGSPYEQYF,TGCGCCAGCAGCCTTAGCGGGAGTCCCTACGAGCAGTACTTC
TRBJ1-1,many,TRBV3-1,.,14,CASSLGTENTEAFF,TGTGCCAGCAGCCTAGGGACCGAGAACACTGAAGCTTTCTTT
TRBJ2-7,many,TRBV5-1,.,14,CASRPGQDPYEQYF,TGCGCCAGTAGACCGGGCCAGGACCCCTACGAGCAGTACTTC
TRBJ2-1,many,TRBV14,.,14,CASSQEIALNEQFF,TGTGCCAGCAGCCAAGAGATAGCGCTCAATGAGCAGTTCTTC
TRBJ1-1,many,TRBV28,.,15,CASSSPRVPNTEAFF,TGTGCCAGCAGTTCCCCAAGGGTCCCGAACACTGAAGCTTTCTTT
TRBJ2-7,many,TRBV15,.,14,CATSRDQSSGKQYF,TGTGCCACCAGCAGAGATCAGAGTAGCGGTAAGCAGTACTTC
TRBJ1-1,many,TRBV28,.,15,CASSPRRGLNTEAFF,TGTGCCAGCAGTCCCCGACGAGGACTGAACACTGAAGCTTTCTTT
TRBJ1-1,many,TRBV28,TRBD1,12,CATLRTGGEAFF,TGTGCCACCTTAAGGACAGGGGGTGAAGCTTTCTTT
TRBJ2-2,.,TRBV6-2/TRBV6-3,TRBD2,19,CASESILRLAGGNTGELFF,TGTGCCAGCGAATCTATTTTGAGACTAGCGGGAGGGAACACCGGGGAGCTGTTTTTT
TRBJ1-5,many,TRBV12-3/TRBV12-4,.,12,CASSRVEQPQHF,TGTGCCAGCTCAAGGGTCGAACAGCCCCAGCATTTT
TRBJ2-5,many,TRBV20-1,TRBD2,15,CSASATSGKEETQYF,TGCAGTGCTAGCGCCACTAGCGGGAAAGAAGAGACCCAGTACTTC
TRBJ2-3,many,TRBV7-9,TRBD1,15,CASSFRQGAHDTQYF,TGTGCCAGCAGCTTTCGGCAGGGGGCCCATGATACGCAGTATTTT
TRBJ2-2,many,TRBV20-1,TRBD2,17,CSARDFSGRVDTGELFF,TGCAGTGCTAGAGATTTTAGCGGGAGGGTGGACACCGGGGAGCTGTTTTTT
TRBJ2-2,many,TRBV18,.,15,CASSPQGPNTGELFF,TGTGCCAGCTCACCACAGGGACCGAACACCGGGGAGCTGTTTTTT
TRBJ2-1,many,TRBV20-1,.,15,CSARGVDGSYNEQFF,TGCAGTGCTAGGGGCGTGGACGGCTCCTACAATGAGCAGTTCTTC
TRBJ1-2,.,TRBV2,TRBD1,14,CASIPGQGIFGYTF,TGTGCCAGCATCCCGGGACAGGGGATCTTCGGCTACACCTTC
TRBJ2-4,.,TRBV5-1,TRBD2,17,CASSLGGREEAKNIQYF,TGCGCCAGCAGTCTCGGAGGTCGGGAGGAAGCCAAAAACATTCAGTACTTC
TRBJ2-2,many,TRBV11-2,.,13,CASSFSGTGELFF,TGTGCCAGCAGCTTCTCCGGGACCGGGGAGCTGTTTTTT
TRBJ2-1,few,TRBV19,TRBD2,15,CASSMKTSGRSEQFF,TGTGCCAGTAGTATGAAGACTAGCGGGAGAAGTGAGCAGTTCTTC
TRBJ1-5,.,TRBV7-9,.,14,CASSFDAFDQPQHF,TGTGCCAGCAGCTTCGACGCATTTGATCAGCCCCAGCATTTT
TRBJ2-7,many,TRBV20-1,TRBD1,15,CSARDGAGGAYEQYF,TGCAGTGCTAGAGATGGGGCAGGGGGCGCGTACGAGCAGTACTTC
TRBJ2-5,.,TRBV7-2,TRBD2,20,CASSFRFSGLAGGLPETQYF,TGTGCCAGCAGCTTCCGGTTTTCGGGACTAGCGGGGGGACTCCCGGAGACCCAGTACTTC
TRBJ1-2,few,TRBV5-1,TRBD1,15,CASSTSLQGAYGYTF,TGCGCCAGCAGCACTAGCCTCCAGGGGGCCTATGGCTACACCTTC
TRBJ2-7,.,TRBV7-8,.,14,CASSLAPASYEQYF,TGTGCCAGCAGCTTAGCTCCAGCCTCCTACGAGCAGTACTTC
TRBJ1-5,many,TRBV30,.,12,CAWTGPNQPQHF,TGTGCCTGGACAGGTCCTAATCAGCCCCAGCATTTT
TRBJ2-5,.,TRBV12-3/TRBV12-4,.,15,CASRPEGGLRETQYF,TGTGCCAGCAGACCCGAGGGGGGGCTTAGGGAGACCCAGTACTTC
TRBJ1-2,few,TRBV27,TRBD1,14,CASSSQGGEYGYTF,TGTGCCAGCAGTTCACAGGGGGGAGAATATGGCTACACCTTC
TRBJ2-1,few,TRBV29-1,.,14,CSVCAGASYNEQFF,TGCAGCGTTTGCGCAGGGGCCTCCTACAATGAGCAGTTCTTC
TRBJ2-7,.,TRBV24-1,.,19,CATSQRRSLSLDRTYEQYF,TGTGCCACCAGTCAAAGAAGAAGCCTAAGTTTGGACCGAACCTACGAGCAGTACTTC